The rows below give T cell receptor beta chains drawn from one sample of a study of blood T cell repertoires in COVID-19. The assay was immunoSEQ multiplex PCR, and TCRdb's table has in-frame clones only and misses some. The table has 100,000 to 150,000 clones, about four fifths seen once. Sequenced material: peripheral blood. The receptor set was obtained from a woman aged 45-65 years with acute or convalescent COVID-19. Each CDR3 is given with its conserved first and last residue. Each record gives: CDR3 DNA, CDR3 protein, V gene, D gene, clone size, J gene. The D gene is left open where the match is weak. A clone size is listed for some rows: how often the clone was seen (once, few, many), or a class if it is expanded.

CDR3 DNA: TGTGCCAGCAGTGATTCTATAACAGGGGGCGGATTAGCAGATACGCAGTATTTT
CDR3 protein: CASSDSITGGGLADTQYF
V gene: TRBV6-1
D gene: TRBD1
clone size: -
J gene: TRBJ2-3

CDR3 DNA: TGTGCCAGCAGGTCCGGGGACAATGAGCAGTTCTTC
CDR3 protein: CASRSGDNEQFF
V gene: TRBV7-3
D gene: -
clone size: -
J gene: TRBJ2-1

CDR3 DNA: TGTGCCAGCTCACCTCCGGGGACAGGGTCGAGCAATCAGCCCCAGCATTTT
CDR3 protein: CASSPPGTGSSNQPQHF
V gene: TRBV18
D gene: TRBD1
clone size: -
J gene: TRBJ1-5

CDR3 DNA: TGCGCCAGCAGCCAAGAGACAGGCTCATATCAGCCCCAGCATTTT
CDR3 protein: CASSQETGSYQPQHF
V gene: TRBV4-1
D gene: -
clone size: -
J gene: TRBJ1-5

CDR3 DNA: TGCAGTGCTAGTCGAAAGGGGGGGACGTTGAACACTGAAGCTTTCTTT
CDR3 protein: CSASRKGGTLNTEAFF
V gene: TRBV20-1
D gene: -
clone size: -
J gene: TRBJ1-1

CDR3 DNA: TGTGCCAGCAGCCAAGACGTAAACACCATATATTTT
CDR3 protein: CASSQDVNTIYF
V gene: TRBV3-1/TRBV3-2
D gene: -
clone size: -
J gene: TRBJ1-3

CDR3 DNA: TGTGCCAGCACCAAGGGGGGGGCCCACGTCTACGAGCAGTACTTC
CDR3 protein: CASTKGGAHVYEQYF
V gene: TRBV6-5
D gene: -
clone size: -
J gene: TRBJ2-7

CDR3 DNA: TGCGCCAGCAGCTTGGACAGGGTGGCCTCACCCCTCCACTTT
CDR3 protein: CASSLDRVASPLHF
V gene: TRBV5-1
D gene: -
clone size: -
J gene: TRBJ1-6

CDR3 DNA: TGCAGTGCTAGTTCGGGACAGGAACATCAGCCCCAGCATTTT
CDR3 protein: CSASSGQEHQPQHF
V gene: TRBV20-1
D gene: TRBD1
clone size: -
J gene: TRBJ1-5

CDR3 DNA: TGCGCCAGCAGCAGACCGGGGGGGCGTAGTGGTGAGCAGTTCTTC
CDR3 protein: CASSRPGGRSGEQFF
V gene: TRBV5-1
D gene: TRBD2
clone size: -
J gene: TRBJ2-1

CDR3 DNA: TGTGCCGCGGGAGACGGGGGCCCCTACGAGCAGTACTTC
CDR3 protein: CAAGDGGPYEQYF
V gene: TRBV12-3/TRBV12-4
D gene: -
clone size: -
J gene: TRBJ2-7

CDR3 DNA: TGTGCCATCAGTCGGACAGGGGATGGGACAGATACGCAGTATTTT
CDR3 protein: CAISRTGDGTDTQYF
V gene: TRBV10-3
D gene: TRBD1
clone size: -
J gene: TRBJ2-3

CDR3 DNA: TGTGCCAGCTCCTACGACTGGAACACCGGGGAGCTGTTTTTT
CDR3 protein: CASSYDWNTGELFF
V gene: TRBV18
D gene: -
clone size: few
J gene: TRBJ2-2

CDR3 DNA: TGTGCCATCTTAGCGGGGTCAAGCACAGATACGCAGTATTTT
CDR3 protein: CAILAGSSTDTQYF
V gene: TRBV10-3
D gene: TRBD2
clone size: -
J gene: TRBJ2-3

CDR3 DNA: TGTGCCAGCATCAGAAGCACAGGGTTGGGCAATGAGCAGTTCTTC
CDR3 protein: CASIRSTGLGNEQFF
V gene: TRBV6-5
D gene: -
clone size: -
J gene: TRBJ2-1

CDR3 DNA: TGTGCCAGCAGTGAAATGACAGGGGGCGCAGAAGCTTTCTTT
CDR3 protein: CASSEMTGGAEAFF
V gene: TRBV6-1
D gene: TRBD1
clone size: few
J gene: TRBJ1-1

CDR3 DNA: TGTGCCAGCAGCTTAACCTCAGGGGAATTCACTGAAGCTTTCTTT
CDR3 protein: CASSLTSGEFTEAFF
V gene: TRBV7-3
D gene: -
clone size: once
J gene: TRBJ1-1

CDR3 DNA: TGCGCCAGCAGCTTTGACAGGAACACTGAAGCTTTCTTT
CDR3 protein: CASSFDRNTEAFF
V gene: TRBV5-1
D gene: -
clone size: -
J gene: TRBJ1-1

CDR3 DNA: TGTGCCAGCAGTGAAAGAAGTGAGACAGGGGGCTATGGCTACACCTTC
CDR3 protein: CASSERSETGGYGYTF
V gene: TRBV6-1
D gene: TRBD1
clone size: -
J gene: TRBJ1-2

CDR3 DNA: TGTGCCAGCAAATTGCAGGCTAGCACAGATACGCAGTATTTT
CDR3 protein: CASKLQASTDTQYF
V gene: TRBV2
D gene: -
clone size: -
J gene: TRBJ2-3

CDR3 DNA: TGTGCCAGCAGTGTAGACAGGGGAACTGAAGCTTTCTTT
CDR3 protein: CASSVDRGTEAFF
V gene: TRBV27
D gene: TRBD1
clone size: -
J gene: TRBJ1-1

CDR3 DNA: TGCGCCAGCAATCTAAACAGGGTCCCCTACGAGCAGTACTTC
CDR3 protein: CASNLNRVPYEQYF
V gene: TRBV23-1
D gene: -
clone size: -
J gene: TRBJ2-7

CDR3 DNA: TGCGCCAGCAGCTTCCGGGGGTACGTGGACACTGAAGCTTTCTTT
CDR3 protein: CASSFRGYVDTEAFF
V gene: TRBV5-1
D gene: -
clone size: -
J gene: TRBJ1-1

CDR3 DNA: TGTGCCAGTATCTCCCCGGGGAGAGACATTCAGTACTTC
CDR3 protein: CASISPGRDIQYF
V gene: TRBV19
D gene: -
clone size: -
J gene: TRBJ2-4

CDR3 DNA: TGCGCCAGCAGCTTGGATGGGGCACCCACCGGGGAGCTGTTTTTT
CDR3 protein: CASSLDGAPTGELFF
V gene: TRBV5-1
D gene: -
clone size: -
J gene: TRBJ2-2

CDR3 DNA: TGTGCCAGCAGCTTATTGGCCAGTGCGAACACCGGGGAGCTGTTTTTT
CDR3 protein: CASSLLASANTGELFF
V gene: TRBV11-2
D gene: -
clone size: few
J gene: TRBJ2-2

CDR3 DNA: TGTGCCAGCAGGGGTACAGGGTCTGGCTACACCTTC
CDR3 protein: CASRGTGSGYTF
V gene: TRBV12-3/TRBV12-4
D gene: -
clone size: -
J gene: TRBJ1-2

CDR3 DNA: TGTGCCAGCTCACCGTGGGCAGGGGGCAACACCGGGGAGCTGTTTTTT
CDR3 protein: CASSPWAGGNTGELFF
V gene: TRBV18
D gene: TRBD1
clone size: -
J gene: TRBJ2-2

CDR3 DNA: TGTGCCAGCAGCAAAGACGGTGGAATGGGCCCCATAGATACGCAGTATTTT
CDR3 protein: CASSKDGGMGPIDTQYF
V gene: TRBV21-1
D gene: -
clone size: once
J gene: TRBJ2-3

CDR3 DNA: TGTGCCAGCAGCATACAGGGATACTCTGGAAACACCATATATTTT
CDR3 protein: CASSIQGYSGNTIYF
V gene: TRBV9
D gene: -
clone size: -
J gene: TRBJ1-3

CDR3 DNA: TGCGCCAGCAGCCCTTCGGTTCTCACTGAAGCTTTCTTT
CDR3 protein: CASSPSVLTEAFF
V gene: TRBV4-1
D gene: -
clone size: -
J gene: TRBJ1-1

CDR3 DNA: TGTGCCAGCAGCCCCCTCCCGGGACAGGGGAACACCGGGGAGCTGTTTTTT
CDR3 protein: CASSPLPGQGNTGELFF
V gene: TRBV5-6
D gene: TRBD1
clone size: -
J gene: TRBJ2-2

CDR3 DNA: TGTGCCAGCAGCTCTGAAGGGACTACACAATCCGAGCAGTACTTC
CDR3 protein: CASSSEGTTQSEQYF
V gene: TRBV7-3
D gene: TRBD2
clone size: -
J gene: TRBJ2-7

CDR3 DNA: TGTGCCAGCAGTTCCCAGAAAGCTAACTATGGCTACACCTTC
CDR3 protein: CASSSQKANYGYTF
V gene: TRBV6-6
D gene: -
clone size: -
J gene: TRBJ1-2

CDR3 DNA: TGCCATCCCGCAGGGCTTTCTGGGGCTTTCTTT
CDR3 protein: CHPAGLSGAFF
V gene: TRBV29-1
D gene: -
clone size: -
J gene: TRBJ1-1

CDR3 DNA: TGTGCCAGTAGCGAGACAGCTAACTATGGCTACACCTTC
CDR3 protein: CASSETANYGYTF
V gene: TRBV19
D gene: -
clone size: -
J gene: TRBJ1-2

CDR3 DNA: TGTGCCAGCAGACGTACTAGCGGGGGGAACACCGGGGAGCTGTTTTTT
CDR3 protein: CASRRTSGGNTGELFF
V gene: TRBV6-6
D gene: TRBD2
clone size: -
J gene: TRBJ2-2

CDR3 DNA: TGTGCCAGCAGCGACAGGGCAGTCAACAGATACAATGAGCAGTTCTTC
CDR3 protein: CASSDRAVNRYNEQFF
V gene: TRBV6-6
D gene: TRBD1
clone size: -
J gene: TRBJ2-1

CDR3 DNA: TGTGCCAGCAGTGAAACAGCCAGCCCAACTAATGAAAAACTGTTTTTT
CDR3 protein: CASSETASPTNEKLFF
V gene: TRBV6-1
D gene: -
clone size: -
J gene: TRBJ1-4

CDR3 DNA: TGTGCCATCAGTGAGTATGGCGGGGGCCCTCACAATGAGCAGTTCTTC
CDR3 protein: CAISEYGGGPHNEQFF
V gene: TRBV10-3
D gene: -
clone size: -
J gene: TRBJ2-1

CDR3 DNA: TGTGCCTGGAGTCCGACTTACAATCAGCCCCAGCATTTT
CDR3 protein: CAWSPTYNQPQHF
V gene: TRBV30
D gene: -
clone size: few
J gene: TRBJ1-5

CDR3 DNA: TGTGCCAGCAGCTTTAGCGGGGGGGCTAGAGATACGCAGTATTTT
CDR3 protein: CASSFSGGARDTQYF
V gene: TRBV11-3
D gene: TRBD2
clone size: -
J gene: TRBJ2-3

CDR3 DNA: TGTGCCAGCAGCACAGGGACAGGGATTTATAGCAATCAGCCCCAGCATTTT
CDR3 protein: CASSTGTGIYSNQPQHF
V gene: TRBV7-2
D gene: TRBD1
clone size: -
J gene: TRBJ1-5

CDR3 DNA: TGTGCCAGCAGCTTAGCTGCAGGGTCTCTGGGCTATGGCTACACCTTC
CDR3 protein: CASSLAAGSLGYGYTF
V gene: TRBV7-2
D gene: -
clone size: -
J gene: TRBJ1-2

CDR3 DNA: TGTGCCACCCACAAGCTAGGACTCAATCAGCCCCAGCATTTT
CDR3 protein: CATHKLGLNQPQHF
V gene: TRBV19
D gene: -
clone size: -
J gene: TRBJ1-5